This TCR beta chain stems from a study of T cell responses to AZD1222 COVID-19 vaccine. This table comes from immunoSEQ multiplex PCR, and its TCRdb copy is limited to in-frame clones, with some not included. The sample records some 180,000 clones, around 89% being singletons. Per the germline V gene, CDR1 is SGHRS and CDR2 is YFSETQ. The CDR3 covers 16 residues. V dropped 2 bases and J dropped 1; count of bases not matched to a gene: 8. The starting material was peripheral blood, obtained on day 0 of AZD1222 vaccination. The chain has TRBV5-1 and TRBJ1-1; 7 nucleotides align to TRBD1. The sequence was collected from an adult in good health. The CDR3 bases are TGCGCCAGCAGCTTAGGTACCGGGACAGCGAACACTGAAGCTTTCTTT. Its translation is CASSLGTGTANTEAFF.